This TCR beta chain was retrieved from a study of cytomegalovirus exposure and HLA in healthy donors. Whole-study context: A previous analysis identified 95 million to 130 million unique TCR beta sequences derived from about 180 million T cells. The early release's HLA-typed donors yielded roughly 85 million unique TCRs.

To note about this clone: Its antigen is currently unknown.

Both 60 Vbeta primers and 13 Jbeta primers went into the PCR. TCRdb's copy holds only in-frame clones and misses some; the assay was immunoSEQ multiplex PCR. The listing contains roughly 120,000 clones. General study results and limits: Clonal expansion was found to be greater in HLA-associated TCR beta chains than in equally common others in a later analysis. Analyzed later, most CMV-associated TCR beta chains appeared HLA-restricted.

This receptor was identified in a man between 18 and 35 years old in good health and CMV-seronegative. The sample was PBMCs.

CDR3 coding DNA: TGCGCCAGCAGCCTCCCCGAAAATACAGGAAAAGAGACCCAGTACTTC. It codes for CASSLPENTGKETQYF. The J gene is TRBJ2-5, the V gene TRBV4-1, with a tentative D call TRBD1 (5 bases). This CDR3 contains 16 residues. Trimming cost V 4 bases and J 3 bases, with 18 bases left between them. From germline, CDR1 is MGHRA and CDR2 YSYEKL.